This T cell receptor (beta chain) was retrieved from a study of shared clonotypes between healthy human individuals (TCRdb year 2020). Background for the entire study: A few men and two women, aged 18 to 49 years, made up the cohort. For each donor, CD4 naive and CD4 memory were each given three plates, CD8 naive was given two plates, and CD8 memory was given one plate. To estimate repertoire size and how much clonotype sharing occurs between individuals, the study deeply sequenced the blood TCR repertoires of five healthy adults. To increase sequencing depth and limit assay-specific biases, TCR repertoire library preparation and sequencing were carried out by different laboratories using diverse techniques. Leukapheresis yielded between about 0.9 and 10 billion PBMCs per donor. The study at large found these results: The genetic and exposure-history diversity represented was limited by the small number of donors. Compared with non-shared clonotypes, clonotypes shared by all four sorted-subset donors had higher generation probabilities. About 5% of naive CD4, roughly 3.5% of naive CD8, 2.3% of memory CD4, and around 0.4% of memory CD8 clonotypes were shared across several donors. Larger estimated clonotype richness was generally found for naive subsets than for memory subsets. Even with the large sequencing depth, rarefaction of the sorted-subset datasets indicated that sequencing was incomplete. Sampling was restricted to blood, and TCR repertoires in tissue are likely to differ from TCR repertoires in blood. Based on pairwise subsampling, the degree of clonotype sharing among donors was expected to be affected by sequencing depth.

The germline V and J ends show losses of 3 bases and 6 bases respectively, and no gene match explains 4 bases of the junction. From cysteine to phenylalanine, the CDR3 is 14 amino acids long. The kept DNA is CDR3 alone, 42 bases in frame from the first base. In the germline V gene (reference sequence), CDR1 corresponds to MNHEY and CDR2 to SMNVEV. CD8 naive samples were obtained by positive selection for CCR7 among CD45RO-negative cells, yielding a CD45RA+CCR7+ population from which TemRA cells were excluded. The donors were healthy, HIV-negative adults who had no recently reported acute infections or vaccinations. Every donor was a Caucasian adult living in Nashville, Tennessee, USA. Blood was obtained by leukapheresis, after which PBMCs were separated by Ficoll-Histopaque density gradient centrifugation and cryopreserved in liquid nitrogen vapor phase. Analytical flow cytometry was used to check the purity and quantity of every magnetically sorted T cell population. Genomic DNA was isolated from each sorted fraction and quantified by UV absorbance on a Nanodrop 2000c.

TCR CDR3 regions were amplified from genomic DNA by multiplex PCR using the deep immunoSEQ assay. Extracted genomic DNA from each cell subset was spread evenly across all wells of several immunoSEQ 96-well plates, with each plate serving as a replicate. For sorted subsets, around 0.2 ug of genomic DNA, equivalent to 25,000 to 35,000 T cell genomes, went into each replicate PCR. Purified libraries were quantified with a Qubit 3.0 fluorometer, sized on a Bioanalyzer 2100, and re-quantified with the KAPA Library Quantification kit. A separate single-read 150-cycle Illumina NextSeq 550 flow cell was used to sequence each immunoSEQ 96-well plate. The authors' pipeline ran thus. Because the immunoSEQ output included only junctional sequences and no quality scores, the filtering could not be the same as the filtering used for full-length reads. To assign V/J genes and CDR3, sequences were annotated using PyIR, a Python wrapper for IgBLAST v1.9, with IMGT germline references. Reads were filtered out if the reads had weak V/J assignments (E-value above 1e-6), no CDR3, stop codons, out-of-frame junctions, or ambiguous translated residues. V3J clonotypes were defined as sequences sharing the same inferred V gene, J gene, and CDR3 amino acid sequence. Percentage overlap between repertoires was calculated by dividing the number of shared unique clonotypes by the size of the smaller repertoire. RTK rarefaction, the Chao1 estimator, and Recon v2.1 estimates of unobserved clonotypes were used to assess repertoire richness. Generation probabilities were computed with OLGA for all TCRbeta clonotypes obtained by the gDNA method from several donors. Held by TCRdb, this immuneACCESS table contains in-frame sequences only and omits some clones. Under half of the omission traces to an unresolved V gene where checked; the cause of the rest is unknown. That table furnishes V, J and clone size, whereas the DNA furnished D and trimming. Across this sample there are 2 million to 2.5 million clones, with about 95% seen only once. Roughly 1.1% of the sample goes to the ten largest clones.

Regarding this clone: The antigen this receptor binds is unknown. No quality values exist for individual bases; no much larger clone is one base distant.

The sample was naive CD8+ T cells sorted from blood. The label giving this sample's cell subset or site can be read as: CD45RA+CCR7+. Recombination linked TRBV27 to TRBJ2-1; a stretch of 8 junction bases matches TRBD1. The source is a man aged 18 to 29 in good health. The sequence in DNA is TGTGCCAGCAGTTTTTCTACAGGGGGCAATGAGCAGTTCTTC. Its translation is CASSFSTGGNEQFF.